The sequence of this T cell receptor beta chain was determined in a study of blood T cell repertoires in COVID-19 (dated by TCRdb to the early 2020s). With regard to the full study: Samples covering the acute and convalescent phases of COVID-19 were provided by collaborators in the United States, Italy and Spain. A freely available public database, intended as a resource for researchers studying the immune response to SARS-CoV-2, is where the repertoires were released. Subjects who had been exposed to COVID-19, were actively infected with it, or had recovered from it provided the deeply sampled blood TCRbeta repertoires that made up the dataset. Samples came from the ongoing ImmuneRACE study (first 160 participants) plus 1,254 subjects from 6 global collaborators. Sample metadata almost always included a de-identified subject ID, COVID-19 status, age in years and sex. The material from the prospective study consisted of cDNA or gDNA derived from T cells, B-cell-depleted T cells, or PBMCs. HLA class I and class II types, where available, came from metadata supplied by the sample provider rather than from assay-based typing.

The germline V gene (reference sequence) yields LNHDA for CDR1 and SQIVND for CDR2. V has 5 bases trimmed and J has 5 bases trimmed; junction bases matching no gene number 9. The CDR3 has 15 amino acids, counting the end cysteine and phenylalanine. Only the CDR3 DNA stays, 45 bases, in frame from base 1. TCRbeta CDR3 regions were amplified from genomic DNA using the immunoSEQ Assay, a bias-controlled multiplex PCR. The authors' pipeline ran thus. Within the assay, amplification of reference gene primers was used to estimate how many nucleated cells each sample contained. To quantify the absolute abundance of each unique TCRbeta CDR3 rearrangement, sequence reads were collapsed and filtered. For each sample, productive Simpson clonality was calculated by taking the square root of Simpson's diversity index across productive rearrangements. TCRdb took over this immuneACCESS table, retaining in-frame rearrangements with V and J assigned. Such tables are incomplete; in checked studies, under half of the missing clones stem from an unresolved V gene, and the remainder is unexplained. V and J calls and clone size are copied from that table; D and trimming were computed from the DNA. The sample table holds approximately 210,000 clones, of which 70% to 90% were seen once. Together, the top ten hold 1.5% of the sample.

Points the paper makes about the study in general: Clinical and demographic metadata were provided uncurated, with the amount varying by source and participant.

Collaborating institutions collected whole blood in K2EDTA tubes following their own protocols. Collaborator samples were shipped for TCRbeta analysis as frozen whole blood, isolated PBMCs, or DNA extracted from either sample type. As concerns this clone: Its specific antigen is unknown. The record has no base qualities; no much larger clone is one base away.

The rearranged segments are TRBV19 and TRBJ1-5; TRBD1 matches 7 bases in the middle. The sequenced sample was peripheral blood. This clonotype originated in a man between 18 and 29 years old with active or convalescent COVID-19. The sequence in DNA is TGTGCCAGTAGTCTAACGACAGGGACGGATCAGCCCCAGCATTTT. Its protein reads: CASSLTTGTDQPQHF. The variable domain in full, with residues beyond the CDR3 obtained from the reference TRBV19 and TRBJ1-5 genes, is DGGITQSPKYLFRKEGQNVTLSCEQNLNHDAMYWYRQDPGQGLRLIYYSQIVNDFQKGDIAEGYSVSREKKESFPLTVTSAQKNPTAFYLCASSLTTGTDQPQHFGDGTRLSIL.